This T cell receptor beta chain was identified in a study of low-dose radiotherapy and immunotherapy resistance in tumors (dated by TCRdb to about 2022). About the investigation overall: In Cohort 1, 0.5 Gy per fraction was delivered every 2 weeks, and a total PTV dose of 6.5 Gy was prescribed. Trial participants were not randomized into treatment groups. The translational analysis covered eight patients: three from the first dose cohort and the first five from the second dose cohort. Every two weeks, patients got intravenous cyclophosphamide at 200 mg/m2, given one day ahead of each radiation and immunotherapy administration. Nivolumab was administered intravenously as a 240 mg flat dose every two weeks, and ipilimumab was administered intravenously at 1 mg/kg every six weeks. Patients took aspirin 300 mg orally once daily for four cycles, starting on cycle 1 day 1. Cohort 2 received 1 Gy per fraction every two weeks, with a total of 13 Gy over 26 weeks.

The sequencer listed for this sample is Illumina HiSeq 2500. Superscript III and a set of TRAV- and TRBV-specific primers were used to synthesize first-strand cDNA, so that both TCRalpha and TCRbeta chains were covered. TCRs were amplified for around 20 PCR cycles with Phusion, using a constant-region primer paired with the adapter attached to the V primers. The MessageAmp II aRNA Amplification Kit was used to amplify the isolated mRNA, with in vitro transcription run for approximately 15 hours at 37 degrees C. mRNA for TCR sequencing was isolated with the Dynabeads mRNA DIRECT Purification Kit. A second approximately 23-cycle Phusion PCR added indexed Illumina adapters, and products were purified with AMPure XP beads. Processing in the source paper ran as follows. Using custom Perl scripts, TCR sequences encoding the same protein were pooled, out-of-frame sequences were removed, and the abundance of each clonotype was computed. Any TCR sequence supported by only a single read was excluded from analysis. Among the metrics used to describe the repertoires were Shannon entropy, Gini index, clonality, richness, and the frequency of TCRs shared between repertoires. TCRdb's own reprocessing of the public reads used fastp at Q25 and MiXCR and kept productive beta chains. Each CDR3 protein appears once, grouped with its most common genes and DNA. TCRdb, rather than the study authors, made the V and J calls. Present in this sample are roughly 100,000 distinct CDR3 sequences, less than 25% of which were seen just once. Roughly 3.9% of the sample lies in the top ten.

The CDR3 sequence holds 11 residues, the cysteine and phenylalanine included. CDR3 DNA is the only sequence kept; it has 33 bases, read in frame from the first base. The germline V gene yields SNHLY for CDR1 and FYNNEI for CDR2. V and J lose 6 bases and 11 bases, and a span of 13 bases separates them. As concerns this clonotype: This clone's antigen is unknown. A read error is likely here: a far larger clone is one base away.

Reading the label with the study, this specimen's time point is: after trial treatment. The label giving this sample's treatment or condition can be read as: LDRT plus nivolumab, ipilimumab, low-dose cyclophosphamide and aspirin (RACIN trial). The donors took part in RACIN, a single-arm, phase I, dose-escalation trial that combined nivolumab, ipilimumab, aspirin, low-dose cyclophosphamide and low-dose radiotherapy. Patients were eligible if they had advanced solid tumors that were TIL-negative. This specimen was PBMCs, taken after low-dose radiotherapy plus immunotherapy. This clonotype was sampled from a male donor with prostate cancer. The sequence joins TRBV2 to TRBJ2-5; TRBD1 is perhaps the D gene, given 6 matching bases. DNA sequence: TGTGCCAGCAGGCAGGGGATTGAGCAGTACTTC. It is translated as CASRQGIEQYF.